This T cell receptor beta chain was identified in a study of graft-versus-host responses after intestinal transplantation. The germline CDR1 and CDR2 sequences are MNHNS and SASEGT. The CDR3 loop spans 15 amino acids. After removal of 5 bases from V and 5 bases from J, the junction contained 8 bases not matched to a gene. Data came from immunoSEQ multiplex PCR; TCRdb stores just in-frame clones and leaves some out. The sample records 90,000 to 120,000 clones, roughly 86% being singletons. Remarks on this clone: The antigen remains unidentified.

Here the sequenced sample was unstimulated CD4+ T cells sorted from spleen or lymph node cells, taken before transplant. The receptor was isolated from a human donor who was the organ donor for an intestinal transplant. The J gene is TRBJ2-7, the V gene TRBV6-1, with 11 bases matching TRBD2. CDR3 nucleotide sequence: TGTGCCAGCAGTTTCCTAGCGGGAGGTTCCCACGAGCAGTACTTC. Translated, it gives CASSFLAGGSHEQYF.